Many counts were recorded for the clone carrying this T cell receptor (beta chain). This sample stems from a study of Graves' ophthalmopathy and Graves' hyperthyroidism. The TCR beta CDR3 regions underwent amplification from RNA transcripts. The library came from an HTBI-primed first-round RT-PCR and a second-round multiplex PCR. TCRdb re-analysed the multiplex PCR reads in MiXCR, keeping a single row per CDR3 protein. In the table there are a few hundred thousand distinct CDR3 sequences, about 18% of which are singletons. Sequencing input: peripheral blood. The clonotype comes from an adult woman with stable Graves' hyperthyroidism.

The DNA of the CDR3 is TGTGCCAGCAGTACCAGGGAAGGAAACACCATATATTTT. This gives the protein CASSTREGNTIYF. The V and J genes are TRBV6-5 and TRBJ1-3, with a tentative D call TRBD1 (5 bases). Germline CDR1 MNHEY, CDR2 SVGAGI. The CDR3 loop spans 13 amino acids. V lost 5 bases and J lost 4, with 9 bases in between.